The present T cell receptor (beta chain) was sequenced within a study of shared clonotypes between healthy human individuals. The overall study: Researchers drew samples from two women and a few men aged 18 to 49. Study-level points and caveats: In the sorted subsets, rarefaction showed sequencing was incomplete despite large depth. Some clonotypes were shared by all four sorted-subset donors, while others were not shared. The non-shared ones had lower generation probabilities than the shared ones.

A note on this clone: Its antigen is still unknown.

The assay used deep level. Assay used: immunoSEQ multiplex PCR; TCRdb lists only in-frame clones, some missing. This repertoire shows over 1.4 million clones, roughly 96% found once; its top ten account for roughly 1.2%. The ends were cut back, 1 base at V and 1 base at J, with 7 bases in the middle. The CDR3 runs to 14 residues. Germline V lookup: CDR1 LGHNA, CDR2 YSLEER. The V call is TRBV4-3, the J call TRBJ1-2, with a tentative D call TRBD1 (5 bases). The receptor's source is a man younger than 40 in good health. Sequencing was carried out using naive CD4+ T cells sorted from blood. Stated subset: CD45RA+ positively selected. The CDR3 here is CASSQGQHNYGYTF. The CDR3 region has the DNA TGCGCCAGCAGCCAAGGACAGCATAACTATGGCTACACCTTC.